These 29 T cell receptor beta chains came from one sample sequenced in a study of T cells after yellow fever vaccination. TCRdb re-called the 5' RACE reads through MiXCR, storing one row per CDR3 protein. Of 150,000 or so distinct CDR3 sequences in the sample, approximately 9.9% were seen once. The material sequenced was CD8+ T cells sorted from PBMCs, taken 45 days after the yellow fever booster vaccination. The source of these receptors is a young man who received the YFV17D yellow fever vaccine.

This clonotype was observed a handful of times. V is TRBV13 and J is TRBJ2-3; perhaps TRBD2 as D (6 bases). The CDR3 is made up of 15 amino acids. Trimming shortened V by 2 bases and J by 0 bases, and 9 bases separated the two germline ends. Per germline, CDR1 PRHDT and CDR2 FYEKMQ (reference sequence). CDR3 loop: CASSLTSSSTDTQYF. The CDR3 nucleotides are TGTGCCAGCAGCTTAACTAGCTCAAGCACAGATACGCAGTATTTT. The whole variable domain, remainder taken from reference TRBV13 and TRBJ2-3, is AAGVIQSPRHLIKEKRETATLKCYPIPRHDTVYWYQQGPGQDPQFLISFYEKMQSDKGSIPDRFSAQQFSDYHSELNMSSLELGDSALYFCASSLTSSSTDTQYFGPGTRLTVL.

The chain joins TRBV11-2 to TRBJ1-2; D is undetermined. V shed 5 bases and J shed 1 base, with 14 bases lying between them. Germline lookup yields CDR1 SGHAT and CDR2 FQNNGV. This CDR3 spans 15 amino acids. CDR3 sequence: CASSLTPADNYGYTF. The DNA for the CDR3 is TGTGCCAGCAGCCTAACCCCAGCAGATAACTATGGCTACACCTTC. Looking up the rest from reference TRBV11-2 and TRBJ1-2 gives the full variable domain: EAGVAQSPRYKIIEKRQSVAFWCNPISGHATLYWYQQILGQGPKLLIQFQNNGVVDDSQLPKDRFSAERLKGVDSTLKIQPAKLEDSAVYLCASSLTPADNYGYTFGSGTRLTVV.

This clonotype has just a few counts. The CDR3 coding sequence is TGTGCCAGCAGTAAGTCACAGGGGGCGAACACTGAAGCTTTCTTT. Translation gives CASSKSQGANTEAFF. This chain uses TRBV2 with TRBJ1-1; 9 bases align to TRBD1. The germline gives CDR1 SNHLY, CDR2 FYNNEI. The CDR3 is 15 amino acids. Trimming took 5 bases from V and 1 from J; bases not matched to a gene: 5.

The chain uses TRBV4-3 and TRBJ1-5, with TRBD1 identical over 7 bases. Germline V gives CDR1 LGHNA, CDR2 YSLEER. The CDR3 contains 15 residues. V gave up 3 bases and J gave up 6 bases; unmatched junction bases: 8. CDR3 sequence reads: CASSQGQRGGQPQHF. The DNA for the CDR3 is TGCGCCAGCAGCCAGGGACAGCGGGGTGGTCAGCCCCAGCATTTT.

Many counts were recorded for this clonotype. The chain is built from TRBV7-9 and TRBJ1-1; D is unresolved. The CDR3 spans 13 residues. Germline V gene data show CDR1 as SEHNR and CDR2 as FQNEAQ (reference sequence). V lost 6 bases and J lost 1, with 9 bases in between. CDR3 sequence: CASSPRANTEAFF. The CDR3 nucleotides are TGTGCCAGCAGTCCGCGAGCGAACACTGAAGCTTTCTTT.

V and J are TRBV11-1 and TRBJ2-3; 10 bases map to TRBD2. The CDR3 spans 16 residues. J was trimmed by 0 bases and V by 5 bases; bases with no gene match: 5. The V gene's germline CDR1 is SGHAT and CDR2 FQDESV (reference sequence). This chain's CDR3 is CASSPRTSGSTDTQYF. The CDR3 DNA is TGTGCCAGCAGCCCAAGGACTAGCGGCAGCACAGATACGCAGTATTTT.

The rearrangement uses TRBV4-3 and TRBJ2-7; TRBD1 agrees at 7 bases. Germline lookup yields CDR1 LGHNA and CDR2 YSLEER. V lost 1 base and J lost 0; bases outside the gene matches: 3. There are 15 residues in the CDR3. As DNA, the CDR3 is TGCGCCAGCAGCCAAGGACAGGGTAGCTCCTACGAGCAGTACTTC. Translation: CASSQGQGSSYEQYF.

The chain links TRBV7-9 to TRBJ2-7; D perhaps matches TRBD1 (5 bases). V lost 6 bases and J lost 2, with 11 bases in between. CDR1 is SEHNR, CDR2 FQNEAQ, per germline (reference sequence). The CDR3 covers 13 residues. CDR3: CASRKTETYEQYF. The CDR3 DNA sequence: TGTGCCAGCAGAAAGACAGAAACCTACGAGCAGTACTTC.

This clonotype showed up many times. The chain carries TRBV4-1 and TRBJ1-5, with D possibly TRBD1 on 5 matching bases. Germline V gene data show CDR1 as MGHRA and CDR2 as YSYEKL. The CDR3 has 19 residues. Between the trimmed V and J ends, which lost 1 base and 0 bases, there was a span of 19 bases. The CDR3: CASSQVILGQTLSNQPQHF. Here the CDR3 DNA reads TGCGCCAGCAGCCAAGTGATATTGGGGCAGACACTTAGCAATCAGCCCCAGCATTTT.

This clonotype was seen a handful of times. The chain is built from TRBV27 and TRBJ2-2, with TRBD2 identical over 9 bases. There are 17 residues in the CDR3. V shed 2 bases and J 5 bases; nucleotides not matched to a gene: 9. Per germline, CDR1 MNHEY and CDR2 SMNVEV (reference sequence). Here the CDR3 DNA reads TGTGCCAGCAGTTTAACCGAGTCGGGACTAGCAACCGGGGAGCTGTTTTTT. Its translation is CASSLTESGLATGELFF.

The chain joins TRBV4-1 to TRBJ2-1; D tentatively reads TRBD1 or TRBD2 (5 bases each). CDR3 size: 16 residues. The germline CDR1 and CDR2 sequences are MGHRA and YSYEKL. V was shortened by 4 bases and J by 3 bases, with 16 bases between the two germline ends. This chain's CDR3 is CASSLRGSGYYNEQFF. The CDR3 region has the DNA TGCGCCAGCAGCCTAAGGGGTTCGGGGTACTACAATGAGCAGTTCTTC.

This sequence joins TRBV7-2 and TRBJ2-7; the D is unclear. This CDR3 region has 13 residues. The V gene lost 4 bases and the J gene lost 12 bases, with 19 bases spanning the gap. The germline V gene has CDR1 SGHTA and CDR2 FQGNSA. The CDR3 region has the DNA TGTGCCAGCAGCTCCCCGTCCACTGTGGGGTGGTACGTC. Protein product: CASSSPSTVGWYV.

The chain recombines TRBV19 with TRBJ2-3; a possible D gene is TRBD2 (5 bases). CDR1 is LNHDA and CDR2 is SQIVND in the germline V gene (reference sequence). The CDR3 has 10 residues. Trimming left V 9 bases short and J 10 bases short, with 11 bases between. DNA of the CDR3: TGTGCCAGGAAAACGAGGGCGCAGTATTTT. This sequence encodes CARKTRAQYF.

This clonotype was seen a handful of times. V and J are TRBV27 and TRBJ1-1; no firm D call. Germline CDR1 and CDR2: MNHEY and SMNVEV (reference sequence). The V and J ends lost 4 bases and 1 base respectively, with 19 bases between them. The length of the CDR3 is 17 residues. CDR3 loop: CASSSAFVFRANTEAFF. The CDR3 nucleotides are TGTGCCAGCAGTTCCGCATTTGTATTCCGGGCGAACACTGAAGCTTTCTTT.

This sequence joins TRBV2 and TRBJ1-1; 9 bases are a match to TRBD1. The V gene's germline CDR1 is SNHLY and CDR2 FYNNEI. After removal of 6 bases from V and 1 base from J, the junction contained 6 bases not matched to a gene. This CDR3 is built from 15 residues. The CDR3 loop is CASRPRTGANTEAFF. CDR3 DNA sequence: TGTGCCAGCAGACCACGGACAGGGGCGAACACTGAAGCTTTCTTT.

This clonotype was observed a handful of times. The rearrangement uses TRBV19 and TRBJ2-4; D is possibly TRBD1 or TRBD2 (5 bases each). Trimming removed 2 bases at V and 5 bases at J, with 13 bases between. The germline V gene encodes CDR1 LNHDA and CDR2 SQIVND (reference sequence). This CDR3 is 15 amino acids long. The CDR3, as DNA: TGTGCCAGTAGTATATTCTCGGGGACCCAAAACATTCAGTACTTC. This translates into CASSIFSGTQNIQYF.

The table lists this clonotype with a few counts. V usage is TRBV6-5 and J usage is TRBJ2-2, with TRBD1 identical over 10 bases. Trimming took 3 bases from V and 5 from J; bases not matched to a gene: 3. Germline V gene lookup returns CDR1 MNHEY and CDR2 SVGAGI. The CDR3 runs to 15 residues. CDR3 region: CASSYRTGGTGELFF. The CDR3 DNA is TGTGCCAGCAGTTATAGGACAGGGGGAACCGGGGAGCTGTTTTTT.

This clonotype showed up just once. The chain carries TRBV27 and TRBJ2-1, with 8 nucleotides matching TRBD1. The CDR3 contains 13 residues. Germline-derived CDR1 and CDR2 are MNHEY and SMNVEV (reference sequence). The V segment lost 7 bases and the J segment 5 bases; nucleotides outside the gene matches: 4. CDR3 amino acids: CASIQGANNEQFF. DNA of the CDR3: TGTGCCAGCATTCAGGGGGCTAACAATGAGCAGTTCTTC.

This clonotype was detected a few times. CDR3 loop: CASSLAYSNQPQHF. The CDR3 DNA sequence: TGTGCCAGCAGTTTAGCTTATAGCAATCAGCCCCAGCATTTT. The chain is built from TRBV27 and TRBJ1-5; D remains ambiguous. The CDR3 runs 14 residues. V was trimmed by 2 bases and J by 0 bases, leaving 5 bases between them. Per the germline V gene, CDR1 is MNHEY and CDR2 is SMNVEV (reference sequence).

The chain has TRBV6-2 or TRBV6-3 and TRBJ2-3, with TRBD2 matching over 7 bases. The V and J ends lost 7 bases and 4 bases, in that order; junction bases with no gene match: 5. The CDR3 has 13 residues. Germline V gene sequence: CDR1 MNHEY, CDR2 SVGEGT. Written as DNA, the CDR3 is TGTGCCAGCAATCGGGGGAGGGCAGATACGCAGTATTTT. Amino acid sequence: CASNRGRADTQYF.

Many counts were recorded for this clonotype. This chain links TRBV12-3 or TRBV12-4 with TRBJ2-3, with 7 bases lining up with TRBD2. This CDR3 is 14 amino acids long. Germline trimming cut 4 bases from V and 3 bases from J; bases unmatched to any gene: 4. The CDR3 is CASSYRGGTDTQYF. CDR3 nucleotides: TGTGCCAGCAGTTACCGGGGAGGGACAGATACGCAGTATTTT.

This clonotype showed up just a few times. The CDR3 coding sequence is TGCGCCAGCAGCTTGTTTCCAGGCGTGGACACTGAAGCTTTCTTT. Protein product: CASSLFPGVDTEAFF. This chain connects TRBV5-1 to TRBJ1-1; no reliable D call. Germline V gene lookup returns CDR1 SGHRS and CDR2 YFSETQ. The CDR3 is 15 amino acids. V was cut by 1 base and J by 3 bases, with 13 bases left in between.

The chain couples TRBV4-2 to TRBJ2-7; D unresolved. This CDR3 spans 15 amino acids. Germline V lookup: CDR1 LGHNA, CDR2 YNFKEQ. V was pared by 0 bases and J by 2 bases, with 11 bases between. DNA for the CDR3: TGTGCCAGCAGCCAAGATAATCGGCTAGCCTACGAGCAGTACTTC. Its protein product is CASSQDNRLAYEQYF.

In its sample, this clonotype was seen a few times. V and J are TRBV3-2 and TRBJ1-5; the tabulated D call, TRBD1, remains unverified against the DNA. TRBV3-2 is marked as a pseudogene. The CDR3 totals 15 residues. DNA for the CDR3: TGTGCCAGCAGCCAGCCATGGGGGAGCAATCAGCCCCAGCATTTT. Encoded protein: CASSQPWGSNQPQHF.

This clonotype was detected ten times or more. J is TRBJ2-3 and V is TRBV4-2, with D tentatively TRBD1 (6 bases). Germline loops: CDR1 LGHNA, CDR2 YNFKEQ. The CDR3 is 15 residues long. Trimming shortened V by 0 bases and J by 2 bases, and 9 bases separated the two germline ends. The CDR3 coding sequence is TGTGCCAGCAGCCAAGAAGGGGGACCCACAGATACGCAGTATTTT. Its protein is CASSQEGGPTDTQYF.

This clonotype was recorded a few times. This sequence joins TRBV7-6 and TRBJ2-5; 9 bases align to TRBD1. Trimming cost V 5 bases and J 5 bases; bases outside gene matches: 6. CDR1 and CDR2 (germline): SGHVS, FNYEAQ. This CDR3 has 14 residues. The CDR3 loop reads CASSLTGGRETQYF. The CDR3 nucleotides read TGTGCCAGCAGCCTTACAGGGGGCAGGGAGACCCAGTACTTC.

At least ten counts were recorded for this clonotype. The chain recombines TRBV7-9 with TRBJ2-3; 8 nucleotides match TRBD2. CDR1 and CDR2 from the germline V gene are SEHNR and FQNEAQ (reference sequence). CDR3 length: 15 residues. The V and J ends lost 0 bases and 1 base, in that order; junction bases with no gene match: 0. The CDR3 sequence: CASSLASGGTDTQYF. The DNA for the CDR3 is TGTGCCAGCAGCTTAGCTAGCGGGGGCACAGATACGCAGTATTTT.

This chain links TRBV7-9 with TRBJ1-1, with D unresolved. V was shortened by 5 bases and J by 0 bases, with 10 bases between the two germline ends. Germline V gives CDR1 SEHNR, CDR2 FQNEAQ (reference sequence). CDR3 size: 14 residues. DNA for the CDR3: TGTGCCAGCAGCGCAGACACCTTGAACACTGAAGCTTTCTTT. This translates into CASSADTLNTEAFF.

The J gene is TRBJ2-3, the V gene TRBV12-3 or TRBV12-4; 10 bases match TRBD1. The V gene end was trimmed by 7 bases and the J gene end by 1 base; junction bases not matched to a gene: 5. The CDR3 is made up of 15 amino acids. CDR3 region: CASITGTGGTDTQYF. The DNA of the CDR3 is TGTGCCAGCATCACCGGGACAGGGGGCACAGATACGCAGTATTTT.